This TCR beta chain was profiled in a study of CD8 T cells in ankylosing spondylitis (dated by TCRdb to 2015 to 2018). Some background on the complete study: To find TCR variants linked to disease, the study profiled T cell receptor beta repertoires in ankylosing spondylitis patients and healthy donors. The full study cohort was made up of about two dozen ankylosing spondylitis patients and roughly 98 healthy donors. Peripheral blood samples were taken, and synovial fluid was additionally collected from ankylosing spondylitis patients.

TCRdb names Illumina HiSeq 2500 as the instrument used. Quantitative 5'-RACE with molecular barcodes was used to prepare TCR beta libraries. The study's own analysis went as follows. A new computational method based on a probabilistic model of VDJ rearrangement was used to identify disease-linked TCR variants. TCRdb took the public reads, trimmed them with fastp at Q25, ran MiXCR for clone calling and kept in-frame beta chains. Each entry merges the rows of one CDR3 protein and shows their most common DNA and genes. These V and J calls rely on TCRdb rather than the paper's analysis. The sample table shows some 250,000 distinct CDR3 sequences, and about 10% are seen once. The ten largest make up under 7% of the sample. What the study reported, not specific to this receptor: Significant enrichment of the disease-linked clones was reported in matched synovial fluid samples from ankylosing spondylitis patients. Blood from ankylosing spondylitis patients appeared to be characterized by a TCR beta motif made up of seven or eight highly homologous amino acid variants. A CD8+ phenotype was shown by the disease-linked clones, which were found at relatively low frequencies in peripheral blood. Some of the motif variants had been reported before in the synovial fluid and blood of reactive arthritis patients, a finding that suggests common disease-initiation mechanisms.

This clonotype was seen many times. It lacks a known antigen. No quality values exist for individual bases; no much larger clone is one base distant. The CDR3 holds 15 amino acids from the cysteine to the phenylalanine. Only the CDR3 part of the read is kept: 45 bases, read in frame from the first base. According to the germline V gene, CDR1 reads MRHNA and CDR2 reads SNTAGT. V drops 2 bases and J drops 4 bases, leaving 13 bases in between. This TCR was recovered from a male donor with ankylosing spondylitis or in good health (not recorded which). The chain was built from TRBV6-4 and TRBJ2-3; the D gene cannot be named for sure. Sequences were obtained from blood, either unsorted or a sorted T cell fraction (not recorded which). The nucleotide sequence reads TGTGCCAGCAGTGACAGCCCCGAGTCACCAGATACGCAGTATTTT. Protein translation: CASSDSPESPDTQYF.